These T cell receptor beta chains were read from a single sample in a study of T cells after yellow fever vaccination. TCRdb reprocessed the 5' RACE reads via MiXCR and lists one record per CDR3 protein. The sample lists about 30,000 distinct CDR3 sequences; around 5% were seen once. Material: CD8+ T cells sorted from PBMCs, obtained 10 days after the yellow fever booster vaccination. The receptor source for this set is a man under 40 who received the YFV17D yellow fever vaccine. Each CDR3 is given with its conserved first and last residue. D genes are given only for firm matches. Clone size appears in some rows only: once, few, many, or a class for an expanded clone.

clone_size: many; d_call: NA; v_call: TRBV7-2; j_call: TRBJ2-3; cdr3_nt: TGTGCCAGCAGCTGGATGCACTGGGGGAGCACAGATACGCAGTATTTT; cdr3_aa: CASSWMHWGSTDTQYF
clone_size: many; d_call: TRBD2; v_call: TRBV24-1; j_call: TRBJ2-1; cdr3_nt: TGTGCCACCAGTGACGTACTAGCGGACAATGAGCAGTTCTTC; cdr3_aa: CATSDVLADNEQFF
clone_size: many; d_call: TRBD2; v_call: TRBV7-9; j_call: TRBJ2-2; cdr3_nt: TGTGCCAGCAGCTCTAACCGGGAGGCTAACACCGGGGAGCTGTTTTTT; cdr3_aa: CASSSNREANTGELFF
clone_size: many; d_call: NA; v_call: TRBV15; j_call: TRBJ2-1; cdr3_nt: TGTGCCACCAGCAGCAGTGGGGACTACAATGAGCAGTTCTTC; cdr3_aa: CATSSSGDYNEQFF
clone_size: few; d_call: NA; v_call: TRBV5-6; j_call: TRBJ2-1; cdr3_nt: TGTGCCAGCAGCCGTACTAGCTACGCGGAGCAGTTCTTC; cdr3_aa: CASSRTSYAEQFF
clone_size: many; d_call: NA; v_call: TRBV20-1; j_call: TRBJ2-3; cdr3_nt: TGCAGTGCCGAACTCCCGCGAATGCTACTAGACACAGATACGCAGTATTTT; cdr3_aa: CSAELPRMLLDTDTQYF
clone_size: many; d_call: NA; v_call: TRBV7-2; j_call: TRBJ2-2; cdr3_nt: TGTGCCAGCAGCTGGGACGGGGAGCTGTTTTTT; cdr3_aa: CASSWDGELFF
clone_size: many; d_call: TRBD1; v_call: TRBV5-1; j_call: TRBJ1-1; cdr3_nt: TGCGCCAGCAGCTTGGGGGGGACAGAGTTGAACACTGAAGCTTTCTTT; cdr3_aa: CASSLGGTELNTEAFF
clone_size: many; d_call: NA; v_call: TRBV6-2/TRBV6-3; j_call: TRBJ1-1; cdr3_nt: TGTGCCAGCAGCTGGACGGGCATGAACACTGAAGCTTTCTTT; cdr3_aa: CASSWTGMNTEAFF
clone_size: many; d_call: TRBD2; v_call: TRBV5-1; j_call: TRBJ2-3; cdr3_nt: TGCGCCAGCAGCCCGTACACCTTAGCGGGAGGGACAGATACGCAGTATTTT; cdr3_aa: CASSPYTLAGGTDTQYF
clone_size: many; d_call: NA; v_call: TRBV27; j_call: TRBJ2-7; cdr3_nt: TGTGCCAGCAGTTTATACGGGAGCTCCTACGAGCAGTACTTC; cdr3_aa: CASSLYGSSYEQYF
clone_size: many; d_call: NA; v_call: TRBV20-1; j_call: TRBJ1-5; cdr3_nt: TGCAGTGCTCCAGAAGGGGTGAATCAGCCCCAGCATTTT; cdr3_aa: CSAPEGVNQPQHF
clone_size: many; d_call: NA; v_call: TRBV7-2; j_call: TRBJ2-7; cdr3_nt: TGTGCCAGCAGCTTAGTGGGCCGGTCCCCGGGGGAGCAGTACTTC; cdr3_aa: CASSLVGRSPGEQYF
clone_size: NA; d_call: TRBD1; v_call: TRBV30; j_call: TRBJ2-7; cdr3_nt: TGTGCCTGGAGTCCTGGGCAGGGGGTTTCCTACGAGCAGTACTTC; cdr3_aa: CAWSPGQGVSYEQYF
clone_size: many; d_call: NA; v_call: TRBV9; j_call: TRBJ1-5; cdr3_nt: TGTGCCAGCAGCGTGGACGGGAGAAATGAGCCCCAGCATTTT; cdr3_aa: CASSVDGRNEPQHF
clone_size: many; d_call: NA; v_call: TRBV27; j_call: TRBJ2-1; cdr3_nt: TGTGCCAGCAGCCTAACTGGGCTAGCGCGCAGCTCCTACAATGAGCAGTTCTTC; cdr3_aa: CASSLTGLARSSYNEQFF
clone_size: many; d_call: NA; v_call: TRBV15; j_call: TRBJ2-7; cdr3_nt: TGTGCCACCTCGCGAGGACAGATACCCTACGAGCAGTACTTC; cdr3_aa: CATSRGQIPYEQYF
clone_size: many; d_call: NA; v_call: TRBV7-2; j_call: TRBJ2-3; cdr3_nt: TGTGCCAGCAGCTCCGGACGGACCACTAGCACAGATACGCAGTATTTT; cdr3_aa: CASSSGRTTSTDTQYF
clone_size: many; d_call: NA; v_call: TRBV6-2/TRBV6-3; j_call: TRBJ2-3; cdr3_nt: TGTGCCAGCAGTTACCTCGCCGGGTCGACAGATACGCAGTATTTT; cdr3_aa: CASSYLAGSTDTQYF
clone_size: many; d_call: NA; v_call: TRBV7-9; j_call: TRBJ2-6; cdr3_nt: TGTGCCAGCAGCTTACTAGGTGGCTCTGGGGCCAACGTCCTGACTTTC; cdr3_aa: CASSLLGGSGANVLTF
clone_size: many; d_call: NA; v_call: TRBV14; j_call: TRBJ2-1; cdr3_nt: TGTGCCAGCAGCCAAGATGGAACCACGGGTAATGAGCAGTTCTTC; cdr3_aa: CASSQDGTTGNEQFF
clone_size: few; d_call: TRBD1; v_call: TRBV27; j_call: TRBJ2-7; cdr3_nt: TGTGCCAGCACATCACACCAGGGGGCCTACGAGCAGTACTTC; cdr3_aa: CASTSHQGAYEQYF
clone_size: many; d_call: NA; v_call: TRBV6-5; j_call: TRBJ2-5; cdr3_nt: TGTGCCAGCAGCGGCATGGGTGGGACCCAGTACTTC; cdr3_aa: CASSGMGGTQYF
clone_size: many; d_call: TRBD1; v_call: TRBV7-9; j_call: TRBJ2-5; cdr3_nt: TGTGCCAGCAGCTCTCAGGGGGTCGAGACCCAGTACTTC; cdr3_aa: CASSSQGVETQYF
clone_size: many; d_call: NA; v_call: TRBV7-8; j_call: TRBJ1-1; cdr3_nt: TGTGCCAGCAGCTTAGACCCGGACGGAGTGAACACTGAAGCTTTCTTT; cdr3_aa: CASSLDPDGVNTEAFF
clone_size: many; d_call: TRBD1; v_call: TRBV5-1; j_call: TRBJ2-5; cdr3_nt: TGCGCCAGCAGCTCCGGGACAGCTAGCCCAGAGACCCAGTACTTC; cdr3_aa: CASSSGTASPETQYF
clone_size: NA; d_call: NA; v_call: TRBV5-4; j_call: TRBJ2-2; cdr3_nt: TGTGCCAGCAGCTTGACGAGTGATTTAACCGGGGAGCTGTTTTTT; cdr3_aa: CASSLTSDLTGELFF
clone_size: many; d_call: NA; v_call: TRBV3-1; j_call: TRBJ2-1; cdr3_nt: TGTGCCAGCAGCCATTGGCTGAACGGGAGCTCCTACAATGAGCAGTTCTTC; cdr3_aa: CASSHWLNGSSYNEQFF
clone_size: many; d_call: NA; v_call: TRBV2; j_call: TRBJ1-1; cdr3_nt: TGTGCCAGCAGTGAAGGAATGAACACTGAAGCTTTCTTT; cdr3_aa: CASSEGMNTEAFF